These 14 T cell receptor beta chains came from one sample sequenced in a study of CXCR3-negative and CXCR3-positive naive CD8 T cells. Preparation of TRB cDNA libraries relied on 5' RACE carrying UMI labels. One entry per CDR3 protein, without DNA, is what TCRdb gives after re-calling the 5' RACE reads. The sample has some 130,000 distinct CDR3 sequences; the top ten hold around 0.27%. Sequencing used naive CXCR3- CD8+ T cells from blood. Described subset: CD45RO-CCR7+CD27+CD95- naive CD8+ T cells lacking CXCR3 (TNR3-). These receptors were collected from a human donor in good health. Some clones in this sample may be carry-over from other donors' samples.

This rearrangement joins TRBV14 to TRBJ2-1; the TCRdb call, TRBD1, lacks DNA for checking. In germline, CDR1 is SGHDN, CDR2 FVKESK. The CDR3 runs to 15 residues. CDR3 sequence reads: CASSQVRGRGNEQFF.

The V call is TRBV11-3, the J call TRBJ1-2. Looked up from germline, CDR1 is SGHNT and CDR2 is YENEEA. The CDR3 spans 13 residues. The CDR3 sequence: CASSLVGNGGYTF.

The V call is TRBV6-5, the J call TRBJ2-7; TCRdb's assignment of TRBD1 cannot be checked, as there is no DNA. This CDR3 is built from 15 residues. Germline V gene sequence: CDR1 MNHEY, CDR2 SVGAGI. This CDR3 is CASSPFAGDSYEQYF.

The rearrangement joins TRBV7-9 to TRBJ2-7; TCRdb calls TRBD1, which cannot be checked without DNA. The CDR3 length is 14 residues. Germline lookup yields CDR1 SEHNR and CDR2 FQNEAQ (reference sequence). The CDR3 loop reads CASSPSREVGEQYF. The whole variable domain, remainder taken from reference TRBV7-9 and TRBJ2-7, is DTGVSQNPRHKITKRGQNVTFRCDPISEHNRLYWYRQTLGQGPEFLTYFQNEAQLEKSRLLSDRFSAERPKGSFSTLEIQRTEQGDSAMYLCASSPSREVGEQYFGPGTRLTVT.

The chain joins TRBV20-1 to TRBJ2-5; the D call from TCRdb, TRBD1, cannot be confirmed without DNA. Looked up from germline, CDR1 is DFQATT and CDR2 is SNEGSKA (reference sequence). CDR3 size: 14 residues. The CDR3 here is CSARDPPGRKTQYF.

V usage is TRBV2 and J usage is TRBJ1-5; absent DNA, TCRdb's TRBD1 call cannot be checked. Germline CDR1 SNHLY, CDR2 FYNNEI. The CDR3 extends over 16 amino acids. CDR3 sequence: CASSDYGTGLNQPQHF.

This sequence joins TRBV20-1 and TRBJ2-7. The CDR3 spans 14 residues. Germline assignment: CDR1 DFQATT and CDR2 SNEGSKA (reference sequence). The CDR3 reads CSARVVDSSYEQYF.

V gene TRBV7-6 combines with J gene TRBJ2-2; the TRBD1 assignment by TCRdb is unverifiable without DNA. Germline CDR1 SGHVS, CDR2 FNYEAQ. This CDR3 is built from 16 residues. CDR3 loop: CASSLGTGGITGELFF.

This chain connects TRBV12-5 to TRBJ2-1. The CDR3 runs 14 residues. Germline loops: CDR1 LGHNT, CDR2 FRNRAP. CDR3: CASGLGTSFNEQFF.

The CDR3 region is CSVAHPPTYEQYF. The chain joins TRBV29-1 to TRBJ2-7; TCRdb names TRBD1, which stays unverified in the absence of DNA. The germline gives CDR1 SQVTM, CDR2 ANQGSEA. The CDR3 totals 13 residues.

The chain employs TRBV11-2 and TRBJ2-6; with no DNA, the TCRdb D assignment of TRBD2 cannot be verified. Germline V gene data show CDR1 as SGHAT and CDR2 as FQNNGV. The CDR3 length is 16 residues. The CDR3 loop is CASRPSGGSGANVLTF.

The chain joins TRBV14 to TRBJ2-2; with no DNA, the TCRdb D assignment of TRBD1 cannot be verified. This CDR3 comprises 15 residues. Per germline, CDR1 SGHDN and CDR2 FVKESK. The CDR3 spells CASSQVGSGTWELFF.

The chain's CDR3 is CASSSGDEQFF. The rearrangement joins TRBV28 to TRBJ2-1; absent DNA, TCRdb's TRBD1 call cannot be checked. Germline V gene lookup returns CDR1 MDHEN and CDR2 SYDVKM. The CDR3 contains 11 residues. Full variable domain (rest looked up from reference TRBV28 and TRBJ2-1): DVKVTQSSRYLVKRTGEKVFLECVQDMDHENMFWYRQDPGLGLRLIYFSYDVKMKEKGDIPEGYSVSREKKERFSLILESASTNQTSMYLCASSSGDEQFFGPGTRLTVL.

V and J are TRBV12-3 or TRBV12-4 and TRBJ1-5; TCRdb selects TRBD1, and the lack of DNA leaves this call unchecked. CDR3 length: 14 residues. The CDR3: CASSWRGMSQPQHF.